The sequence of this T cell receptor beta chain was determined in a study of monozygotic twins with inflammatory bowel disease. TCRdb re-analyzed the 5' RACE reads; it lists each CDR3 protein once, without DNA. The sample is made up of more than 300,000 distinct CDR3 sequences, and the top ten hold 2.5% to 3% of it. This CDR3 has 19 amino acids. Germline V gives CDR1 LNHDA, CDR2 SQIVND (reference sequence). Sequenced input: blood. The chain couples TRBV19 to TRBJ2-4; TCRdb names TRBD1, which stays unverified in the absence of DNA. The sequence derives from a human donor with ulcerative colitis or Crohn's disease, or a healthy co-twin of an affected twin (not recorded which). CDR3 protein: CASSIGRTGDGLAKNIQYF.